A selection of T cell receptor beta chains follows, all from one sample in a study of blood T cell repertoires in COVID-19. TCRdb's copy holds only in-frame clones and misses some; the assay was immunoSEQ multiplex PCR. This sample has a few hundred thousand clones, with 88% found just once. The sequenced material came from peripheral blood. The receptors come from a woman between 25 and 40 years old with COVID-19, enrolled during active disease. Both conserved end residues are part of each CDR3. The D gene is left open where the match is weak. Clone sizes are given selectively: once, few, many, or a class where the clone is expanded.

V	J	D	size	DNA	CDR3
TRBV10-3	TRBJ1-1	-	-	TGTGCCATCAGTAGAGGGTTAGGCACTGAAGCTTTCTTT	CAISRGLGTEAFF
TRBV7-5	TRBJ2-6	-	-	TGTGTCAGAAGCTTAGCCCTGGACGGACACTCTGGGGCCAACGTCCTGACTTTC	CVRSLALDGHSGANVLTF
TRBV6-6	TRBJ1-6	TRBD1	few	TGTGCCAGCACCGAAGCACAGGGGTCCGATTCACCCCTCCACTTT	CASTEAQGSDSPLHF
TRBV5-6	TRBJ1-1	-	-	TGTGCCAGCACCCTCAGGGGAACTGAAGCTTTCTTT	CASTLRGTEAFF
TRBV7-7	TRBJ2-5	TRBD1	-	TGTGCTAGCAGCCAGGACAGGGGGCCTGGTGAGACCCAGTACTTC	CASSQDRGPGETQYF
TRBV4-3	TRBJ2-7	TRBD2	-	TGCGCCAGCAGCCAAGGACTAGCGGGAGGTTACGAGCAGTACTTC	CASSQGLAGGYEQYF
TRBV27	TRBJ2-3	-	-	TGTGCCAGCAGTCCGCTCGGTTCTGTAATAACAGATACGCAGTATTTT	CASSPLGSVITDTQYF
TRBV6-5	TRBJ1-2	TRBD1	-	TGTGCCGCGAACAGGGGGGGATTCTATGGCTACACCTTC	CAANRGGFYGYTF
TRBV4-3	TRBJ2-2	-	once	TGCGCCAGCAGCCAAGATAGCCGGCGGCTAGTGGGGGCCACCGGGGAGCTGTTTTTT	CASSQDSRRLVGATGELFF
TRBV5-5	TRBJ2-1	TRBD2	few	TGTGCCAGCAGCTTCCAGACTAGCGGGGGGAATGAGCAGTTCTTC	CASSFQTSGGNEQFF
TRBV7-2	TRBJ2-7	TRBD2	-	TGTGCCAGCAGCTTAACTAGCGGCTACGAGCAGTACTTC	CASSLTSGYEQYF
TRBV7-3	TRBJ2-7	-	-	TGTGCCAGCAGCTTAACTCCCGGGGACTACGAGCAGTACTTC	CASSLTPGDYEQYF
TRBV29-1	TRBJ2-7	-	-	TGCAGCGTTGGCAGGTCCGGCGAGCAGTACTTC	CSVGRSGEQYF
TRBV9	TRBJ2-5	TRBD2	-	TGTGCCAGCAGCCGGACTAGCGGGAGCCGAGAGACCCAGTACTTC	CASSRTSGSRETQYF
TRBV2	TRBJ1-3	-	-	TGTGCCAGCAGTTTAAATGGCCAGGGAGGAAACACCATATATTTT	CASSLNGQGGNTIYF
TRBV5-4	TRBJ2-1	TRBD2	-	TGTGCCAGCAGCCCCACTAGCGGCCTCTCCTACAATGAGCAGTTCTTC	CASSPTSGLSYNEQFF
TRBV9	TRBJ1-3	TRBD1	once	TGTGCCAGCAGCGCATTACAGGGGGCTGGAAACACCATATATTTT	CASSALQGAGNTIYF